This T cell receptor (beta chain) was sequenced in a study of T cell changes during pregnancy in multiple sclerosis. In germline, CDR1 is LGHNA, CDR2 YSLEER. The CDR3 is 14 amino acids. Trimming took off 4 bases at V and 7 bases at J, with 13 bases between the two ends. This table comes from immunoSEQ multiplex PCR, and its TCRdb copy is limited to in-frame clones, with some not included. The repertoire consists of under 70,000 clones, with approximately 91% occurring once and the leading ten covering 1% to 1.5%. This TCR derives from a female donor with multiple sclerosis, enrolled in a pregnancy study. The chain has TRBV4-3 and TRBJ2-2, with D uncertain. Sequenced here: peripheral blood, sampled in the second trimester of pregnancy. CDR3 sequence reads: CASSRFEVDGELFF. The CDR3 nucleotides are TGCGCCAGCAGCCGCTTCGAGGTAGACGGGGAGCTGTTTTTT.